Sequencing of this T cell receptor (beta chain) was carried out in a study of cytomegalovirus exposure and HLA in healthy donors. Study-wide findings and caveats: TRBV6-2, TRBV6-3 and some other V segments were excluded as indistinguishable.

With 7 bases clipped from V and 4 bases from J, the junction kept 9 bases outside the gene matches. Germline loops: CDR1 SGHRS, CDR2 YFSETQ. CDR3 size: 14 residues. PCR involved 60 Vbeta and 13 Jbeta primers. Generated by immunoSEQ multiplex PCR, the TCRdb table keeps only in-frame clones and is missing some. The data show around 150,000 clones, about 80% seen once. A word on this clone: As yet, its antigen is unknown.

Sequences were obtained from PBMCs. This TCR was recovered from a young man in good health and CMV-seronegative. The chain links TRBV5-1 to TRBJ2-5, with 8 bases fitting TRBD2. DNA of the CDR3: TGCGCCAGCGGACCAGCGGGAGTAGGAGAGACCCAGTACTTC. Encoded protein: CASGPAGVGETQYF.